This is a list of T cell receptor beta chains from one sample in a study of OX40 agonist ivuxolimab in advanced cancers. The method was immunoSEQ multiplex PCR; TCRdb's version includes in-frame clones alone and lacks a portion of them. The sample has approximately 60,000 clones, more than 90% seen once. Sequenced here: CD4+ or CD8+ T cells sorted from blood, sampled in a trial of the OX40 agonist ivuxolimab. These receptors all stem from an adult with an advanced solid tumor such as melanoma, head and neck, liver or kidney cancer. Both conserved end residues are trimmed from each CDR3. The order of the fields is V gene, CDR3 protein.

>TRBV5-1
ASSLEVGVDYEQY
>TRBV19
ASSMEERMQNIQY
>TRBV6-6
AIRPGQPPKYT
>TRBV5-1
ASSSTGTGFGYT
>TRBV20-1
SAIRSEKLF
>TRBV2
ASRVGTVNNSPLH
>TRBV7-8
ASSQGGETQY
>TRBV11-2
ASSLGQGGSSEAF
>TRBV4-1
ASSQGQANRGYT
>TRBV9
ASSVGGGGPSDTQY
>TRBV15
ATSGKGRPTNEKLF
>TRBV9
ASSVDGGRDTEAF
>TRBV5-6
ASSWTAQGTQY
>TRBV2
ASMWGGEQF
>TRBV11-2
ASSLVSGLTYEQY
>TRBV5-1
ASSLTRANTGELF
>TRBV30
AWSARDNGAQG
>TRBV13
ASSIPGSGNYEQY
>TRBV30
ACAGQLLGGYT
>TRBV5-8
ASSLVGGNYGYT
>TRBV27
ASSGLAGANEQY
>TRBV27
ASSPIFGTSGRSDTQY
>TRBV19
ARHRGGNTEAF
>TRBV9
ASSTTSGHNEQF
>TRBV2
ASSAVLVGYT
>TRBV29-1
SVSDGPGNTIY